This entry features one T cell receptor beta chain sequence. This clone has just a few counts. The specificity of this receptor is unknown. Nothing much larger sits one base from this clone, and base qualities are not available. The protocol used for the library was the immunoSEQ multiplex PCR assay. To provide template for TCR sequencing, every sample had RNA extracted and reverse transcribed into cDNA. First-strand cDNA was synthesized using SuperScript III with a 2:1 mix of oligo-dT and random hexamers. A synthetic immune receptor repertoire was used to assess amplification bias, and residual bias was removed computationally. Per the original workflow: Raw reads were preprocessed for error removal, and CDR3 was defined according to IMGT conventions as running from the conserved cysteine to phenylalanine. Clonality was computed as 1 minus the Shannon entropy, with the entropy normalized by log2 of the number of productive unique TCRs. Whether scalp clones were CD4 or CD8 was inferred by matching scalp TCRbeta sequences against CD4 and CD8 repertoires sorted from blood. The table was pulled from immuneACCESS by TCRdb, which kept in-frame rearrangements only. Such tables lose some clones; where checked, under half of the loss comes from unresolved V genes, and the rest has no known cause. The V and J calls and clone size come from that table; D and trimming were worked out from the DNA. This sample is represented by more than 95,000 clones; 55% to 65% of them were singletons. Around 2.7% of the sample is held by the ten biggest clonotypes.

The data are from a study of CD8+ T cells in alopecia areata (dated by TCRdb to between 2018 and 2020). Study-level background: The study used high-throughput TCRbeta sequencing to examine T cell clonal expansion in alopecia areata, in both the C3H/HeJ mouse model and human patients. Scalp tissue and sorted CD4+ and CD8+ peripheral blood T cells from patchy and totalis/universalis alopecia areata patients and from healthy controls were covered by human TCRbeta sequencing. Clonality in the scalp was compared among normal scalp (n=4), patchy alopecia areata scalp (n=8), and alopecia totalis/universalis scalp (n=8). The RNA source kit depended on sample type: the PAXgene miRNA kit for fixed scalp, the miRNeasy kit for PBMCs, and the RNeasy kit for mouse skin. TCRbeta CDR3 regions were amplified by immunoSEQ multiplex PCR using 35 Vbeta forward and 13 Jbeta reverse primers. Overall results and qualifications from the work: TCR sequences shared between patients were less clear than in mice, possibly partly because of HLA diversity in the patient population. Resident alphabeta T cells in normal human skin are also sequenced, complicating scalp TCR repertoire analysis, unlike mouse skin dominated by gammadelta T cells. Higher clonality and more expanded CD8+ clones were observed in lesional scalp than in normal scalp, particularly in alopecia totalis/universalis, a finding suggestive of antigenic drive.

PBMCs were isolated by density centrifugation and stained for CD3, CD4 and CD8, after which CD4+ and CD8+ T cells were sorted on a FACSAria. Scalp biopsies and blood samples were obtained from unaffected controls. V sheds 3 bases and J sheds 2 bases, leaving 10 bases between their ends. Reading the germline V gene gives CDR1 SGDLS and CDR2 YYNGEE. Inclusive of the bounding cysteine and phenylalanine, the CDR3 is 14 residues long. Only the CDR3 region is kept as DNA, spanning 42 bases read in frame from base 1. The V and J genes are TRBV9 and TRBJ2-3; the D gene cannot be named for sure. The origin of this receptor is a human donor in good health. The specimen sequenced was CD4+ T cells sorted from blood. The nucleotides are TGTGCCAGCAGCGCTAGGATCCTCACAGATACGCAGTATTTT. It translates as CASSARILTDTQYF.